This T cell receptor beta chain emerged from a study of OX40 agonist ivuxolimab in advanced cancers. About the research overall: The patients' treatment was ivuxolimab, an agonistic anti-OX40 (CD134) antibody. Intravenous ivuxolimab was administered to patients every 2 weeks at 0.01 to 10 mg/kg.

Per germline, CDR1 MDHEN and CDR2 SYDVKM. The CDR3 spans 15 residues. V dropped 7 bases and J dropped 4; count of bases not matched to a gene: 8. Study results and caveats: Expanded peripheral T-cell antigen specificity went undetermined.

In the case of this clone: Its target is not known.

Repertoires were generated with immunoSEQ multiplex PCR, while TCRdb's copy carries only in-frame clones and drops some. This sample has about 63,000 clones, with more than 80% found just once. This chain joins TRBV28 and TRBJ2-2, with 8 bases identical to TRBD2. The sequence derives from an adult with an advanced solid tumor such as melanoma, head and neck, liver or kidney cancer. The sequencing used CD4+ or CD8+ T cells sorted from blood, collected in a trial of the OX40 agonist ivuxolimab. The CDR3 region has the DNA TGTGCCAGCATGGCGGGGGGTTGGGCCACCGGGGAGCTGTTTTTT. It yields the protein CASMAGGWATGELFF.